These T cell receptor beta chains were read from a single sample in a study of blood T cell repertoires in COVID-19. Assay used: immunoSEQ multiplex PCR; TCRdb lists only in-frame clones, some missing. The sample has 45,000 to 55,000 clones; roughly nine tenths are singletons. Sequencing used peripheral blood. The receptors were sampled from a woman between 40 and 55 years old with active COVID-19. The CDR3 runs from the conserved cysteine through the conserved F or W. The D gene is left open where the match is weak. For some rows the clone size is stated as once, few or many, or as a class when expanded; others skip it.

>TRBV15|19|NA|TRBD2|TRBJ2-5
TGTGCCACCAGCAGAGAACTCTTGGGACTAGCGGGGGCGGGAGAGACCCAGTACTTC
CATSRELLGLAGAGETQYF
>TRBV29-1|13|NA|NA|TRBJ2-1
TGCAGCGGAAGGGGGCAGGGGAGGAATGAGCAGTTCTTC
CSGRGQGRNEQFF
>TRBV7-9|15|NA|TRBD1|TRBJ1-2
TGTGCCAGCAGCGTCTGGAGGGACAGCGACTATGGCTACACCTTC
CASSVWRDSDYGYTF
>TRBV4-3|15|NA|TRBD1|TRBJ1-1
TGCGCCAGCAGCCGGACCGGGACAGTGAACACTGAAGCTTTCTTT
CASSRTGTVNTEAFF
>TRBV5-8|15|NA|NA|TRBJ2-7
TGTGCCAGCAGCGAAGGTAGGGGGATCCTCTACGAGCAGTACTTC
CASSEGRGILYEQYF
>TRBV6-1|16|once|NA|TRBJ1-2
TGTGCCAGCAGTGAAGCGAGCCATCCACGGGACTATGGCTACACCTTC
CASSEASHPRDYGYTF
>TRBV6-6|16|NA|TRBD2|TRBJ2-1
TGTGCCAGCAGGCCGACTAGCGGGGGGGAGTACAATGAGCAGTTCTTC
CASRPTSGGEYNEQFF
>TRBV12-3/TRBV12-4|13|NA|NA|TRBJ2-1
TGTGCCAGCAACACGGGGGTGAGAAATGAGCAGTTCTTC
CASNTGVRNEQFF
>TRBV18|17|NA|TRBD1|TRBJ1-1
TGTGCCAGCTCACCAGGGGTACAGGGGGTGACAGCCACTGAAGCTTTCTTT
CASSPGVQGVTATEAFF
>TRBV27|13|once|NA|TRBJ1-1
TGTGCCAGCAGGGACACTGGGAACACTGAAGCTTTCTTT
CASRDTGNTEAFF
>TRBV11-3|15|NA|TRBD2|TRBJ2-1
TGTGCCAGCAGCTTGGTAAGCGGGGTGGGTAATGAGCAGTTCTTC
CASSLVSGVGNEQFF
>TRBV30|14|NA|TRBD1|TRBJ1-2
TGTGCCTGGAGTACGGGACAGGGGAAGAACGGCTACACCTTC
CAWSTGQGKNGYTF
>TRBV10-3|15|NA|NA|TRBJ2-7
TGTGCCATCAGTGACCCTCGGCAGGGGCGCCACGAGCAGTACTTC
CAISDPRQGRHEQYF
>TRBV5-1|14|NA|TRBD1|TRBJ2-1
TGCGCCAGCAGACGGGACAGGGTAAACAATGAGCAGTTCTTC
CASRRDRVNNEQFF
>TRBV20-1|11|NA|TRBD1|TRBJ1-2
TGCAGTGCTAGGCGGGACAGGGATAGTACCTTC
CSARRDRDSTF
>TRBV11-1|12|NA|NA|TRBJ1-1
TGTGCCAGCAGCCCCGAGACAGGTGAAGCTTTCTTT
CASSPETGEAFF
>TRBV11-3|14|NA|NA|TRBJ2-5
TGTGCCAGCAGCCCTCCCGGGACACGCGAGACCCAGTACTTC
CASSPPGTRETQYF
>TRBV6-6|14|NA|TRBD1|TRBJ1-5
TGTGCCAGCAGTTCGACAGGGGATCTTCAGCCCCAGCATTTT
CASSSTGDLQPQHF
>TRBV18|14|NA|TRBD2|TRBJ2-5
TGTGCCAGCTCACCCGCGGGAGCATCAGAGACCCAGTACTTC
CASSPAGASETQYF
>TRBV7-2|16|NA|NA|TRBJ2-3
TGTGCCAGCAGCTTTGGCGGGGGCCTTAGCACAGATACGCAGTATTTT
CASSFGGGLSTDTQYF
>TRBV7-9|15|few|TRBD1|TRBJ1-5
TGTGCCAGCAGCCGACAGGGTATAGGCAATCAGCCCCAGCATTTT
CASSRQGIGNQPQHF
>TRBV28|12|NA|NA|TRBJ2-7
TGTGCCAGCAGGGACATAAATTACGAGCAGTACTTC
CASRDINYEQYF
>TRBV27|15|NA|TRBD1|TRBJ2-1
TGTGCCAGCAGTCCGCAGGGGGCGGGCTACAATGAGCAGTTCTTC
CASSPQGAGYNEQFF
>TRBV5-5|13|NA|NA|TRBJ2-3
TGTGCCAGCAGCTTGGAGTACCCACAGGGGCAGTATTTT
CASSLEYPQGQYF
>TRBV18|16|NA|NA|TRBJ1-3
TGTGCCAGCTCACCCCCTCAGCGCGGCTCTGGAAACACCATATATTTT
CASSPPQRGSGNTIYF
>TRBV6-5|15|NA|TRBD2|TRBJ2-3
TGTGCCACAAGCGGGCTAGCGGAGGGCACAGATACGCAGTATTTT
CATSGLAEGTDTQYF
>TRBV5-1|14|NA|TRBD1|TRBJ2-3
TGCGCCAGCAGCCTGTGGACAGGTTCAGATACGCAGTATTTT
CASSLWTGSDTQYF
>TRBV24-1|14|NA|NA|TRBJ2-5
TGTGCCACCAGTGATCTTAAGTGGGCAGAGACCCAGTACTTC
CATSDLKWAETQYF